These T cell receptor beta chains were read from a single sample in a study of Ad26.COV2.S vaccination and SARS-CoV-2 variants. Data came from immunoSEQ multiplex PCR; TCRdb stores just in-frame clones and leaves some out. The repertoire includes 180,000 or so clones, roughly nine tenths of them detected once, and around 6.1% sits in the top ten. The sequences come from peripheral blood, collected after recovery from COVID-19. The receptors come from a human donor who had recovered from COVID-19. Each CDR3 is given with its conserved first and last residue. A D gene is named only where the DNA matches it firmly. A row's size may be missing; if present it is once, few, many or a size class.

V	J	size	D	CDR3
TRBV6-2/TRBV6-3	TRBJ2-3	-	-	CASSPTGWVWSTDTQYF
TRBV5-6	TRBJ2-1	-	-	CASSLSSGWGNEQFF
TRBV11-2	TRBJ2-3	-	TRBD2	CASSPGLPTDTQYF
TRBV10-3	TRBJ2-1	-	TRBD2	CAISGTSGGDNEQFF
TRBV7-7	TRBJ2-7	few	TRBD2	CASSLAASGGYEQYF
TRBV6-6	TRBJ1-1	-	-	CASRRGHTGQLITEAFF
TRBV18	TRBJ2-5	-	TRBD2	CASSPELLGSGEETQYF
TRBV11-2	TRBJ2-3	-	-	CASSLEGTTDTQYF
TRBV2	TRBJ2-5	-	-	CASRRAGAGETQYF
TRBV12-3/TRBV12-4	TRBJ1-1	-	-	CASSLDGDTEAFF
TRBV9	TRBJ2-3	few	-	CASSVGQSTDTQYF
TRBV6-5	TRBJ2-1	-	TRBD2	CASSHGTSALNEQFF
TRBV5-1	TRBJ1-5	-	-	CASSLAGNSNQPQHF
TRBV9	TRBJ2-2	-	TRBD2	CASTEVGGANTGELFF
TRBV14	TRBJ2-1	-	TRBD1	CASSQGQGRPNEQFF
TRBV12-5	TRBJ2-1	once	TRBD2	CASGLVPSSGRYNEQFF
TRBV6-5	TRBJ2-5	-	TRBD1	CASSIDRVETQYF
TRBV4-1	TRBJ2-2	-	-	CASSQDSLTGELFF
TRBV18	TRBJ2-7	few	TRBD1	CASSPGTGSYEQYF
TRBV7-8	TRBJ1-4	once	-	CASSLSQGEKLFF
TRBV6-2/TRBV6-3	TRBJ2-2	-	-	CASSPGLALFTGELFF
TRBV7-9	TRBJ1-2	-	-	CASSLSLPDGTGYGYTF
TRBV5-5	TRBJ2-3	-	-	CASSLIASDTQYF
TRBV7-3	TRBJ2-2	once	TRBD2	CASSQPGLAGEAVTGELFF
TRBV4-2	TRBJ1-1	-	-	CASSQERVGNTEAFF
TRBV7-8	TRBJ1-4	once	TRBD1	CASSEQTGVNEKLFF
TRBV7-9	TRBJ2-3	-	-	CASSFKMSTDTQYF
TRBV5-4	TRBJ1-5	-	TRBD1	CASSPGPPGGSNQPQHF
TRBV27	TRBJ2-1	-	TRBD2	CASSKPGTSGQNRFF
TRBV9	TRBJ1-1	-	-	CASSVASVNTEAFF
TRBV19	TRBJ2-3	-	-	CASSEGAGGTQYF
TRBV5-1	TRBJ2-7	-	TRBD1	CASSSTGTGGHEQYF
TRBV6-5	TRBJ2-5	-	-	CTSGWGQETQYF
TRBV27	TRBJ2-5	-	-	CASSLTTPEGVQETQYF
TRBV2	TRBJ2-2	-	TRBD2	CASRGGTGELFF
TRBV18	TRBJ1-1	-	-	CASSPPIGKAEAFF
TRBV6-6	TRBJ1-5	once	TRBD1	CASGPRDREVQPQHF